This T cell receptor (beta chain) was observed in a study of blood T cell repertoires in COVID-19. This table comes from immunoSEQ multiplex PCR, and its TCRdb copy is limited to in-frame clones, with some not included. This sample yields 290,000 or so clones, of which roughly nine tenths are seen a single time; about 2.7% belongs to the top ten. This sequence was found in a woman under 30 who had recovered from COVID-19. The sample was PBMCs or T cells enriched from blood (not recorded which).

In DNA, the CDR3 is TGCGCCAGCACCGCCGGAGGCGGGAGGCCTTACTCTGGGGCCAACGTCCTGACTTTC. Translated, it gives CASTAGGGRPYSGANVLTF. The chain combines TRBV10-2 with TRBJ2-6; TRBD2 matches at 8 bases. CDR3 length: 19 amino acids. The germline gives CDR1 WSHSY, CDR2 SAAADI. With 7 bases clipped from V and 0 bases from J, the junction kept 14 bases outside the gene matches.